This TCR beta chain was retrieved from a study of T-cell memory formation after mild COVID-19. Study in general: Largely, the TCR clusters proved donor specific.

This clonotype was counted between two and nine times. Its antigen is unidentified. This CDR3 spans 14 amino acids. V dropped 3 bases and J dropped 7; count of bases not matched to a gene: 9. Germline CDR1 is DFQATT and CDR2 is SNEGSKA (reference sequence). General study results and limits: In pre-infection memory, a portion of responding clones appeared, which suggested that cross-reactive memory joined.

One entry per CDR3 protein, called by TCRdb with MiXCR from the 5' RACE reads. The sample contains fewer than 150,000 distinct CDR3 sequences, about 14% of which appear only once. What was sequenced was PBMCs or a T cell subset sorted from them (not recorded which). The sequence was collected from an adult woman who had mild COVID-19 (a few samples of this study predate the infection). Cell type and time point are not known. This chain connects TRBV20-1 to TRBJ2-7; 10 bases are shared with TRBD1. The chain's CDR3 is CSARIDRGPIEQYF. CDR3 sequence (DNA): TGCAGTGCTAGGATTGACAGGGGGCCTATTGAGCAGTACTTC.